What follows is one T cell receptor (beta chain) and its context. Its antigen is still unknown. This specimen belongs to a study of OX40 agonist ivuxolimab in advanced cancers. Study-wide findings and caveats: Not determined was the antigen specificity of the expanded peripheral T cells. At 0.1 to 3.0 mg/kg, CD4+ and CD8+ blood T cells expanded clonally by week 6.

Patients who had autoimmune disease history or got systemic immunosuppression were left out. Using immunoSEQ multiplex PCR, the repertoire was profiled, and TCRdb retains in-frame clones only, with some absent. The table shows about 100,000 clones, with around 93% occurring only once. V dropped 3 bases and J dropped 1; count of bases not matched to a gene: 10. Germline CDR1 reads MDHEN; CDR2 reads SYDVKM. This CDR3 contains 18 residues. This sequence joins TRBV28 and TRBJ2-3; 10 bases align to TRBD2. This specimen was CD4+ or CD8+ T cells sorted from blood, taken in a trial of the OX40 agonist ivuxolimab. This TCR was recovered from an adult with an advanced solid tumor such as melanoma, head and neck, liver or kidney cancer. CDR3 sequence reads: CASSFLWGLAGGTDTQYF. The CDR3 DNA follows: TGTGCCAGCAGTTTCCTGTGGGGGCTAGCGGGAGGCACAGATACGCAGTATTTT.